This record covers a single T cell receptor beta chain. This clonotype has only one observation. Its antigen is still unknown. It has no much larger one-base neighbor in the sample; base qualities were not kept. A read on its own is weak evidence. The sample originates from a study of CD8 T cells in Susac syndrome (dated by TCRdb to between 2019 and 2020). In terms of the full investigation: Repertoire sequencing was used to test whether CD8+ T cell activation and differentiation in Susac syndrome was antigen driven. Clonality of the CD8+ T cell repertoire was compared between more than 10 healthy donors, approximately 14 Susac syndrome patients and 15 multiple sclerosis patients.

High-throughput TCR beta sequencing profiled peripheral blood CD8+ and CD4+ T cells from healthy donors, Susac syndrome patients and multiple sclerosis patients. Treatment-naive patients with stable or active relapsing-remitting disease fulfilling revised McDonald criteria were used as multiple sclerosis controls. Bulk CD8+ and CD4+ T cells were purified magnetically by negative isolation, whereas CD8+ TEMRA cells were enriched by FACS. Blood was collected in EDTA tubes and processed within 24 hours, with PBMCs isolated through density gradient centrifugation. PBMCs destined for TCR sequencing were cryopreserved in liquid nitrogen and later thawed in a 37 °C water bath. The sorted or isolated CD4+, CD8+ and CD8+ TEMRA cells had a purity of 90% or higher. The full study reports these points: The number of individuals in the TCR sequencing and HLA analysis was acknowledged as relatively small.

The CDR3, from cysteine to phenylalanine, totals 14 residues. Just CDR3 DNA is preserved here, 42 bases in frame from base 1. Cut back by 2 bases and 6 bases, the V and J ends lie 11 bases apart. The CDR1 and CDR2 encoded by the germline V gene are MRHNA and SNTAGT. RNA was extracted using the RNeasy kit, and about 0.45 to 1 microgram was reverse transcribed with random hexamers. The immunoSEQ multiplex PCR assay, covering 54 Vbeta and 13 Jbeta segments, was used to amplify TCR beta CDR3 regions. Bias from PCR amplification was corrected by using a synthetic template baseline for primer optimization and for computational correction. The paper's data handling went like this. Reads were annotated to V, D and J genes per IMGT and analyzed with immunoSEQ Analyzer, keeping only productive sequences. Clonality was computed as one minus Shannon entropy normalized by log2 of the number of productive unique sequences. Public and private clones were assessed among the 100 most prevalent clones of each patient and control. Clones were defined as Susac-specific when absent from the healthy and MS cohorts, from approximately 1,100 published viral clones and from other ImmuneACCESS disease sequences. TCRdb applied fastp at Q25 and MiXCR to the public reads, then kept only in-frame beta chains. Rows matching on CDR3 protein sequence are summarized as one entry with the most common DNA and genes. The V and J calls and clone size are TCRdb's, not the authors'. This sample holds some 120,000 distinct CDR3 sequences; 85% to 95% were observed only once. Clones ranked in the top ten supply roughly 0.3% of the sample.

This TCR was sampled from a human donor with multiple sclerosis. The chain was built from TRBV6-4 and TRBJ2-1; TRBD2 could be the D gene, as 7 bases match. Sequenced: CD8+ T cells from PBMCs. The CDR3 reads as follows: CASSDRGGSNEQFF. The DNA reads TGTGCCAGCAGTGACAGGGGGGGGAGCAATGAGCAGTTCTTC.